This T cell receptor (beta chain) was captured in a study of blood T cells in healthy people across ages. General study points: Older age coincided with a roughly linear decline in TCR beta diversity per million T cells. Higher diversity, along with more naive CD4+ cells, distinguished long-lived donors from aged donors.

Germline V gives CDR1 SQVTM, CDR2 ANQGSEA. CDR3 size: 12 residues. The V end was cut by 6 bases, the J end by 5 bases, with 13 bases between. Combining a sample-barcoded 5' primer with a J-beta primer mix, a second PCR ran for roughly 6 to 11 cycles. Each cDNA molecule was tagged by a template-switch adaptor with 12 random nucleotides. Using its own MiXCR run on the 5' RACE reads, TCRdb lists one record per CDR3 protein. The table has more than 500,000 distinct CDR3 sequences, about 25% seen once. Each individual donor underwent a draw of approximately 10 milliliters of peripheral blood. This clonotype was found a few times. The target antigen is unknown.

The clonotype comes from a woman in her 70s in good health. This chain uses TRBV29-1 with TRBJ2-5; D may be TRBD2 (5 bases). Sequenced input: blood. The CDR3 region has the DNA TGCAGCGTGACAATTGGCGGGGAGACCCAGTACTTC. Amino acid sequence: CSVTIGGETQYF.